This T cell receptor beta chain is from a study of T-cell reconstitution after alpha-beta-depleted transplantation in children. Unique molecular identifiers were used to barcode this TCRbeta library. TCRdb used MiXCR to reprocess the PCR reads, holding one entry per CDR3 protein. The sample lists about 610,000 distinct CDR3 sequences, roughly a tenth occurring once. This TCR derives from a human donor who donated a stem cell graft to a child with acute myeloid leukemia. The sample consisted of PBMCs from the stem cell graft donor, taken from the stem cell graft.

The CDR3 DNA reads as TGTGCCAGCAGCTTACATGGACAGGGTGGGGCCACCGGGGAGCTGTTTTTT. This translates into CASSLHGQGGATGELFF. This chain connects TRBV7-3 to TRBJ2-2; 8 bases are a match to TRBD1. The V gene's germline CDR1 is SGHTA and CDR2 FQGTGA. This CDR3 is 17 amino acids long. J gave up 4 bases and V 2 bases, and 9 bases lay outside the gene matches.